Each of the 14 T cell receptor beta chains below was sequenced from the same sample in a study of blood T cell repertoires in COVID-19. The table came from immunoSEQ multiplex PCR; TCRdb's copy has only in-frame clones and leaves some out. In the table there are fewer than 50,000 clones, over 65% of which are singletons. Material for sequencing was peripheral blood. Receptors were obtained from a man aged 80 or over with acute or convalescent COVID-19.

The chain combines TRBV11-3 with TRBJ2-1, with TRBD2 matching 10 bases. V lost 0 bases and J lost 6; bases outside the gene matches: 2. Germline values: CDR1 SGHNT, CDR2 YENEEA. There are 15 residues in the CDR3. CDR3 protein: CASSLEAGGSNEQFF. The CDR3 DNA is TGTGCCAGCAGCTTAGAAGCGGGAGGGTCCAATGAGCAGTTCTTC. Looking up the rest from reference TRBV11-3 and TRBJ2-1 gives the full variable domain: EAGVVQSPRYKIIEKKQPVAFWCNPISGHNTLYWYLQNLGQGPELLIRYENEEAVDDSQLPKDRFSAERLKGVDSTLKIQPAELGDSAVYLCASSLEAGGSNEQFFGPGTRLTVL.

The J gene is TRBJ2-3, the V gene TRBV3-1 (or the pseudogene TRBV3-2); 9 positions agree with TRBD2. V shed 3 bases, J shed 5 bases, and the junction held 6 bases outside the gene matches. The CDR3 is made up of 15 amino acids. The V gene's germline CDR1 is LGHDT and CDR2 YNNKEL (reference sequence). This CDR3 reads CASSHRGRAGDTQYF. As DNA, the CDR3 is TGTGCCAGCAGCCATCGCGGGAGGGCCGGAGATACGCAGTATTTT.

A word on this clone: One end of the junction fails to match germline, which may point to a read error. The chain is built from TRBV3-1 (or the pseudogene TRBV3-2) and TRBJ2-1; 11 nucleotides align to TRBD2. This CDR3 is built from 16 residues. Germline loops: CDR1 LGHDT, CDR2 YNNKEL (reference sequence). Written as DNA, the CDR3 is TGTGCCAGCAGCCGAGGACTAGCGGGCGGATACAGTGAGCAGTTCTTC. This translates into CASSRGLAGGYSEQFF.

This chain connects TRBV7-2 to TRBJ2-1; 9 bases align to TRBD2. The trim removed 4 bases at V and 7 bases at J, leaving 14 bases unmatched. The germline CDR1 and CDR2 sequences are SGHTA and FQGNSA. The length of the CDR3 is 17 residues. CDR3 loop: CASSSKAGGANMNEQFF. The CDR3 bases are TGTGCCAGCAGCTCAAAAGCGGGGGGCGCTAATATGAATGAGCAGTTCTTC.

The genes are TRBV6-6 and TRBJ1-5; D is undetermined. V was clipped by 3 bases and J by 10 bases, with 13 bases between them. Germline V gene sequence: CDR1 MNHNY, CDR2 SVGAGI (reference sequence). The CDR3 runs 13 residues. CDR3 region: CASSYEAGIPQHF. For the CDR3, the DNA is TGTGCCAGCAGTTATGAGGCGGGTATCCCCCAGCATTTT.

The chain carries TRBV28 and TRBJ2-3; 8 nucleotides match TRBD2. With V trimmed by 3 bases and J by 2 bases, 10 bases remained unmatched. Germline lookup yields CDR1 MDHEN and CDR2 SYDVKM. The CDR3 length is 17 residues. The CDR3 here is CASSFPSGPSYTDTQYF. DNA of the CDR3: TGTGCCAGCAGTTTCCCTAGCGGGCCTTCTTACACAGATACGCAGTATTTT. Based on the CDR3 plus reference TRBV28 and TRBJ2-3, the full variable domain is DVKVTQSSRYLVKRTGEKVFLECVQDMDHENMFWYRQDPGLGLRLIYFSYDVKMKEKGDIPEGYSVSREKKERFSLILESASTNQTSMYLCASSFPSGPSYTDTQYFGPGTRLTVL.

This clone was found a few times. V usage is TRBV5-5 and J usage is TRBJ2-2, with D possibly TRBD1 on 6 matching bases. This CDR3 spans 15 amino acids. V lost 2 bases to trimming and J lost 0 bases, with 8 bases between them. Germline V gene data show CDR1 as SGHKS and CDR2 as YYEKEE (reference sequence). The CDR3 DNA reads as TGTGCCAGCAGCTTCGGGACACCGAACACCGGGGAGCTGTTTTTT. Protein product: CASSFGTPNTGELFF.

The gene calls are TRBV6-5 and TRBJ1-6, with TRBD1 matching 8 bases. Germline V CDR1 and CDR2: MNHEY, SVGAGI. V dropped 5 bases and J dropped 7; count of bases not matched to a gene: 4. The CDR3 is 14 amino acids. The CDR3: CASSTDRANSPLHF. CDR3 sequence (DNA): TGTGCCAGCAGTACGGACAGGGCCAATTCACCCCTCCACTTT.

The table lists this clone with a count of one. CDR3 in amino acids: CASRPGGRGNQPQHF. DNA of the CDR3: TGTGCCAGCAGGCCTGGTGGCAGGGGCAATCAGCCCCAGCATTTT. The gene calls are TRBV28 and TRBJ1-5, with D maybe TRBD1 (5 bases). CDR1 and CDR2 from the germline V gene are MDHEN and SYDVKM. The V end was cut by 6 bases, the J end by 2 bases, with 14 bases between. The CDR3 is 15 residues long.

The rearrangement joins TRBV4-2 to TRBJ2-5; 8 bases match TRBD2. Germline-derived CDR1 and CDR2 are LGHNA and YNFKEQ. Trimming removed 1 base from V and 5 bases from J; junction bases left unmatched: 9. The CDR3 is 16 amino acids. The CDR3 spells CASSQASGAGVETQYF. CDR3 nucleotide sequence: TGTGCCAGCAGCCAAGCCTCCGGAGCGGGAGTTGAGACCCAGTACTTC.

This chain links TRBV12-3 or TRBV12-4 with TRBJ1-5; no reliable D call. The V and J ends lost 3 bases and 6 bases respectively, with 6 bases between them. There are 12 residues in the CDR3. CDR3 bases: TGTGCCAGCAGTTTTCGGAGTCAGCCCCAGCATTTT. This codes for CASSFRSQPQHF.

The chain joins TRBV5-8 to TRBJ2-1; no reliable D call. The CDR3 is 16 residues long. V was clipped by 5 bases and J by 6 bases, with 21 bases between them. Germline assignment: CDR1 SGHTS and CDR2 YDEGEE. The CDR3 sequence is CASRTPTGSFSNEQFF. CDR3 nucleotides: TGTGCCAGCAGGACCCCTACCGGGTCTTTCAGCAATGAGCAGTTCTTC.

Only a few counts were recorded for this clone. The chain couples TRBV18 to TRBJ1-3; tentatively, D is TRBD1 (6 bases). The CDR3 has 15 residues. The germline CDR1 and CDR2 sequences are KGHSH and LQKENI. Between the trimmed V and J ends, which lost 5 bases and 0 bases, there was a span of 11 bases. This chain's CDR3 is CASSSGQLSGNTIYF. Written as DNA, the CDR3 is TGTGCCAGCTCATCCGGACAGCTCTCTGGAAACACCATATATTTT.

This clone came up once. The chain has TRBV18 and TRBJ2-5, with D perhaps matching TRBD2 (6 bases). V was shortened by 3 bases and J by 3 bases, with 8 bases between the two germline ends. Germline loops: CDR1 KGHSH, CDR2 LQKENI. CDR3 length: 13 amino acids. The CDR3 sequence is CASSPGLKETQYF. CDR3 in DNA: TGTGCCAGCTCACCGGGACTGAAAGAGACCCAGTACTTC.